What follows is one TCR beta chain and its context. These data are taken from a study of OX40 agonist ivuxolimab in advanced cancers. Using immunoSEQ multiplex PCR, the repertoire was profiled, and TCRdb retains in-frame clones only, with some absent. The sample yields tens of thousands of clones, approximately 90% seen once. The ends were cut back, 6 bases at V and 0 bases at J, with 15 bases in the middle. Germline assignment: CDR1 SGHRS and CDR2 YFSETQ. There are 15 residues in the CDR3. The origin of this receptor is an adult with an advanced solid tumor such as melanoma, head and neck, liver or kidney cancer. Material: CD4+ or CD8+ T cells sorted from blood, obtained in a trial of the OX40 agonist ivuxolimab. The chain recombines TRBV5-1 with TRBJ1-1; D is uncertain. The CDR3: CASTLDGYMNTEAFF. The CDR3, as DNA: TGCGCCAGCACCCTGGACGGCTACATGAACACTGAAGCTTTCTTT.